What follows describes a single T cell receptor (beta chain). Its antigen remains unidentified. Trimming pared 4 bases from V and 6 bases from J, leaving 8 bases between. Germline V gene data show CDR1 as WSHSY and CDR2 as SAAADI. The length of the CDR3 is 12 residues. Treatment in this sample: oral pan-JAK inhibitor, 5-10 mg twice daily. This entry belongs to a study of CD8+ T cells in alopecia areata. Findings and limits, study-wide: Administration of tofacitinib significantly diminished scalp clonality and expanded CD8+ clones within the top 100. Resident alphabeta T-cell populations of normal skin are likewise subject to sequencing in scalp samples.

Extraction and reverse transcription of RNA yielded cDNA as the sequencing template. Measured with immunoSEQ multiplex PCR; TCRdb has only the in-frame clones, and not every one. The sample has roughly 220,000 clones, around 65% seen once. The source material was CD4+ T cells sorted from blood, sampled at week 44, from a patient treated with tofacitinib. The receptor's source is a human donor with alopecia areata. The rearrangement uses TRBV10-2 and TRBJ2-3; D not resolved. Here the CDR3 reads CASSVGWDTQYF. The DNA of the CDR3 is TGCGCCAGCAGTGTGGGTTGGGATACGCAGTATTTT.